The entry below describes one T cell receptor (beta chain). The sample originates from a study of T-cell reconstitution after alpha-beta-depleted transplantation in children. Library preparation (for TCRbeta) was performed with unique molecular identifiers. TCRdb re-called the PCR reads with MiXCR, one entry per CDR3 protein. The repertoire includes some 400,000 distinct CDR3 sequences, around 21% of them detected once, and around 3.9% sits in the top ten. The clonotype originates from a human donor who donated a stem cell graft to a child with acute myeloid leukemia. Specimen: PBMCs from the stem cell graft donor, collected from the stem cell graft.

The CDR3: CASSPRTGGGEKLFF. CDR3 nucleotides: TGTGCCAGCAGCCCCCGGACAGGGGGAGGTGAAAAACTGTTTTTT. The V gene is TRBV7-2, the J gene TRBJ1-4; 10 bases map to TRBD1. The CDR3 is 15 residues long. Per germline, CDR1 SGHTA and CDR2 FQGNSA. With 5 bases clipped from V and 7 bases from J, the junction kept 7 bases outside the gene matches.